These 13 T cell receptor beta chains originate from one sample sequenced in a study of memory CD4+ T cells and cytomegalovirus serostatus. Generated by immunoSEQ multiplex PCR, the TCRdb table keeps only in-frame clones and is missing some. The table lists some 60,000 clones, 70% to 80% of them singletons. The sort gate was single viable CD3+CD4+CD8-CD45RO+ cells for memory CD4+ T cells. The sequencing sample was made of memory CD4+ T cells from blood. These receptors originate from an adult in good health and CMV-seropositive.

The chain employs TRBV30 and TRBJ1-2; 7 positions match TRBD1. The ends lost 3 bases at V and 8 bases at J; junction bases unmatched: 6. Germline CDR1 GTSNPN, CDR2 SVGIG (reference sequence). The CDR3 is made up of 12 amino acids. This CDR3 reads CAWRDGTVGYTF. The CDR3 DNA sequence: TGTGCCTGGAGAGACGGGACAGTAGGCTACACCTTC. Drawing the rest from reference TRBV30 and TRBJ1-2, the complete variable domain is SQTIHQWPATLVQPVGSPLSLECTVEGTSNPNLYWYRQAAGRGLQLLFYSVGIGQISSEVPQNLSASRPQDRQFILSSKKLLLSDSGFYLCAWRDGTVGYTFGSGTRLTVV.

CDR3: CASSLRGRRSTDTQYF. For the CDR3, the DNA is TGTGCCAGCAGCTTAAGGGGGCGCCGGTCCACAGATACGCAGTATTTT. The V gene is TRBV5-6, the J gene TRBJ2-3; 7 nucleotides agree with TRBD1. The junction had 8 bases not matched to a gene; V was cut back by 2 bases and J by 2 bases. Germline CDR1 reads SGHDT; CDR2 reads YYEEEE. The CDR3 is made up of 16 amino acids.

V gene TRBV28 combines with J gene TRBJ2-2, with D perhaps matching TRBD2 (5 bases). V gave up 9 bases and J gave up 2 bases, with 16 bases separating them. Per the germline V gene, CDR1 is MDHEN and CDR2 is SYDVKM. The CDR3 has 15 residues. The CDR3 DNA reads TGTGCCAGTTCTGGGAGCCAACTCAACACCGGGGAGCTGTTTTTT. This sequence encodes CASSGSQLNTGELFF.

The chain links TRBV18 to TRBJ2-7; D is possibly TRBD1 (6 bases). V was pared by 3 bases and J by 3 bases, with 12 bases between. The germline V gene encodes CDR1 KGHSH and CDR2 LQKENI. CDR3 length equals 14 residues. The CDR3 here is CASSPRQGLYEQYV. The CDR3 DNA reads TGTGCCAGCTCACCGCGGCAGGGGCTCTACGAGCAGTACGTC.

The V gene is TRBV5-4, the J gene TRBJ2-5, with 10 bases identical to TRBD2. This CDR3 has 15 residues. J was trimmed by 5 bases and V by 1 base; bases with no gene match: 5. The V gene's germline CDR1 is SGHNT and CDR2 YYREEE (reference sequence). DNA for the CDR3: TGTGCCAGCAGCTTGCAAGCGGGAGGGCTGGAGACCCAGTACTTC. Translating it yields CASSLQAGGLETQYF.

The chain is built from TRBV27 and TRBJ2-1, with D possibly called TRBD1 or TRBD2 (5 bases each). The CDR3 is made up of 17 amino acids. Trimming removed 8 bases from V and 6 bases from J, with 26 bases in between. In germline, CDR1 is MNHEY, CDR2 SMNVEV (reference sequence). The CDR3 DNA sequence: TGTGCCAGCGGTAAAACCAGGGCTAGCCGGCCCATCAATGAGCAGTTCTTC. Protein sequence: CASGKTRASRPINEQFF.

This clone was seen a few times. The chain employs TRBV7-9 and TRBJ1-1; 7 positions match TRBD1. The V segment lost 3 bases and the J segment 5 bases; nucleotides outside the gene matches: 3. The CDR3 sequence is 13 residues long. Germline CDR1 SEHNR, CDR2 FQNEAQ (reference sequence). In DNA form, the CDR3 reads TGTGCCAGCAGCTTGATACAGGGGACTGAAGCTTTCTTT. This translates into CASSLIQGTEAFF.

This chain joins TRBV25-1 and TRBJ2-5, with TRBD1 identical over 11 bases. Germline V CDR1 and CDR2: MGHDK, SYGVNS. The CDR3 has 18 amino acids. The V and J ends lost 11 bases and 5 bases, in that order; junction bases with no gene match: 22. The CDR3 coding sequence is TGTGCCTCTCATCAGGTTCCCGGACAGGGGGCGTTGAAGGAGACCCAGTACTTC. It encodes CASHQVPGQGALKETQYF. Complete variable domain (other parts from reference TRBV25-1 and TRBJ2-5): EADIYQTPRYLVIGTGKKITLECSQTMGHDKMYWYQQDPGMELHLIHYSYGVNSTEKGDLSSESTVSRIRTEHFPLTLESARPSHTSQYLCASHQVPGQGALKETQYFGPGTRLLVL.

The genes are TRBV5-6 and TRBJ1-1, with D unclear. The V gene's germline CDR1 is SGHDT and CDR2 YYEEEE. The ends were cut back, 0 bases at V and 0 bases at J, with 9 bases in the middle. This CDR3 contains 15 residues. CDR3 sequence (DNA): TGTGCCAGCAGCTTGGTCCCGGTACTGAACACTGAAGCTTTCTTT. It translates to CASSLVPVLNTEAFF.

The rearrangement links TRBV2 to TRBJ2-5, with TRBD2 identical over 7 bases. V shed 2 bases, J shed 4 bases, and the junction held 4 bases outside the gene matches. The V gene's germline CDR1 is SNHLY and CDR2 FYNNEI. This CDR3 has 14 amino acids. The CDR3 reads CASSESPGGETQYF. DNA for the CDR3: TGTGCCAGCAGTGAAAGTCCGGGAGGAGAGACCCAGTACTTC.

The genes are TRBV5-5 and TRBJ1-1; 8 positions agree with TRBD1. There are 14 residues in the CDR3. Germline V gene sequence: CDR1 SGHKS, CDR2 YYEKEE (reference sequence). The ends lost 4 bases at V and 4 bases at J; junction bases unmatched: 6. CDR3 sequence (DNA): TGTGCCAGCAGCCTGACAGGGGCGCCCACTGAAGCTTTCTTT. Amino acids: CASSLTGAPTEAFF.

V gene TRBV6-1 combines with J gene TRBJ2-2; 7 positions match TRBD1. The CDR3 sequence is 19 residues long. CDR1 is MNHNS and CDR2 is SASEGT in the germline V gene. The J segment lost 4 bases and the V segment lost 0 bases, leaving 14 bases of the junction unmatched. CDR3 sequence reads: CASSEARTGAAGSTGELFF. The DNA of the CDR3 is TGTGCCAGCAGTGAAGCCCGGACAGGAGCGGCTGGGTCCACCGGGGAGCTGTTTTTT.

The gene calls are TRBV5-4 and TRBJ2-5; no clear D gene. The V gene lost 2 bases and the J gene lost 7 bases, with 12 bases spanning the gap. The CDR3 extends over 13 amino acids. Looked up from germline, CDR1 is SGHNT and CDR2 is YYREEE (reference sequence). CDR3 loop: CASSLDPIGTQYF. The CDR3 coding sequence is TGTGCCAGCAGCTTAGACCCGATCGGGACCCAGTACTTC.